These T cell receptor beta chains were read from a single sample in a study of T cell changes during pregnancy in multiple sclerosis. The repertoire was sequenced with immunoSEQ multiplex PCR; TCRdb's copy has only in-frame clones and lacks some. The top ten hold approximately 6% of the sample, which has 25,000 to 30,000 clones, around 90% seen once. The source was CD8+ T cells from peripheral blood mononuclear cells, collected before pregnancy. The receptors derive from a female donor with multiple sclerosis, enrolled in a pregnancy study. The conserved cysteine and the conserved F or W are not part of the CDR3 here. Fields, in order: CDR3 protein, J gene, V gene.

CDR3: ASSSLAVNYGYT
J: TRBJ1-2
V: TRBV27

CDR3: AISELLAGDGSYNEQF
J: TRBJ2-1
V: TRBV10-3

CDR3: ASSRTGLPYNEQF
J: TRBJ2-1
V: TRBV11-2

CDR3: ASSPRQGREKLF
J: TRBJ1-4
V: TRBV7-9

CDR3: ASSWGTSGEQF
J: TRBJ2-1
V: TRBV28

CDR3: AIRATGYGYT
J: TRBJ1-2
V: TRBV10-3

CDR3: ASGRNTEAF
J: TRBJ1-1
V: TRBV7-9

CDR3: ASSSGLVQF
J: TRBJ2-1
V: TRBV7-8

CDR3: ASKTTLGPSSSGANVLT
J: TRBJ2-6
V: TRBV5-1

CDR3: TSSHLFRDREAPNTEAF
J: TRBJ1-1
V: TRBV1

CDR3: ASSVDAGSSYEQY
J: TRBJ2-7
V: TRBV9

CDR3: ASSQSQPPSKTGRSSYNSPLH
J: TRBJ1-6
V: TRBV23-1

CDR3: ASSERRGHEQY
J: TRBJ2-7
V: TRBV10-1

CDR3: ASSLVGSDTYEQY
J: TRBJ2-7
V: TRBV5-1

CDR3: ASSLLGDEKLF
J: TRBJ1-4
V: TRBV27

CDR3: ASSPSEAAAYEQY
J: TRBJ2-7
V: TRBV5-1

CDR3: ASSPRGTGKTGELF
J: TRBJ2-2
V: TRBV18

CDR3: ASSLGYRGNGYT
J: TRBJ1-2
V: TRBV13

CDR3: ASSVGTGTYEQY
J: TRBJ2-7
V: TRBV9

CDR3: ASRAGLDTQY
J: TRBJ2-3
V: TRBV6-5

CDR3: ASSYGRDTEAF
J: TRBJ1-1
V: TRBV6-5

CDR3: ASSPQGVSTDTQY
J: TRBJ2-3
V: TRBV7-9

CDR3: ASSKGGPPGQGARSNQPQH
J: TRBJ1-5
V: TRBV21-1

CDR3: AIRVAAGGLGNEQF
J: TRBJ2-1
V: TRBV10-3

CDR3: ASSFGQGSYNSPLH
J: TRBJ1-6
V: TRBV5-1

CDR3: ASRAPGGSYEQY
J: TRBJ2-7
V: TRBV11-2

CDR3: AGRPGQGFSGANVLT
J: TRBJ2-6
V: TRBV2

CDR3: ASSQERGGATDTQY
J: TRBJ2-3
V: TRBV4-3

CDR3: ATSSRQAYEQY
J: TRBJ2-7
V: TRBV15

CDR3: ASREGQHNEQF
J: TRBJ2-1
V: TRBV5-1

CDR3: ASKDGGAGNEQF
J: TRBJ2-1
V: TRBV2

CDR3: ASSLGDIIF
J: TRBJ2-2
V: TRBV28

CDR3: ATSSTGTLNTEAF
J: TRBJ1-1
V: TRBV15

CDR3: ASSNLGLAETYEQY
J: TRBJ2-7
V: TRBV7-2

CDR3: ASSLYSGVHT
J: TRBJ1-2
V: TRBV5-6

CDR3: ASSLATGELF
J: TRBJ2-2
V: TRBV5-1

CDR3: ASSPYTGFERYNEQF
J: TRBJ2-1
V: TRBV5-1

CDR3: ASTLTGTGGGYGYT
J: TRBJ1-2
V: TRBV28

CDR3: AISEDLAPETQY
J: TRBJ2-5
V: TRBV10-3

CDR3: ASSLANWGQRSYEQY
J: TRBJ2-7
V: TRBV5-4

CDR3: ASSRLGGTDTQY
J: TRBJ2-3
V: TRBV7-3

CDR3: ASRVGGEAF
J: TRBJ1-1
V: TRBV19

CDR3: ASSVNRGGNTEAF
J: TRBJ1-1
V: TRBV6-4

CDR3: ASSSTGATNEKLF
J: TRBJ1-4
V: TRBV7-9

CDR3: ASSPAGSNQPQH
J: TRBJ1-5
V: TRBV6-6

CDR3: ASSALTKQASSQETQY
J: TRBJ2-5
V: TRBV2

CDR3: ASSPRTVDGYT
J: TRBJ1-2
V: TRBV5-5

CDR3: ASSQRQAGELF
J: TRBJ2-2
V: TRBV4-1

CDR3: ASMDGRSNTNTGELF
J: TRBJ2-2
V: TRBV19

CDR3: ASSRADYAGNEQF
J: TRBJ2-1
V: TRBV6-4

CDR3: ASSIPGTGGREQY
J: TRBJ2-7
V: TRBV19

CDR3: ASSLRTGEKLF
J: TRBJ1-4
V: TRBV7-9

CDR3: ASSLADNEQY
J: TRBJ2-7
V: TRBV5-1

CDR3: ASSYPGTAQETQY
J: TRBJ2-5
V: TRBV14

CDR3: ASKKAESSDTQY
J: TRBJ2-3
V: TRBV5-1

CDR3: ASSQDKDRTYEQY
J: TRBJ2-7
V: TRBV4-3

CDR3: ASSLEFGDTQY
J: TRBJ2-3
V: TRBV28